This is a list of T cell receptor beta chains from one sample in a study of blood T cell repertoires in COVID-19. The method was immunoSEQ multiplex PCR; TCRdb's version includes in-frame clones alone and lacks a portion of them. The sample lists under 250,000 clones; around 80% were seen once. The specimen sequenced was peripheral blood. The receptors here all came from a woman in her late teens or twenties with acute or convalescent COVID-19. Both conserved end residues are part of each CDR3. D genes are given only for firm matches. Some rows mark clone size as missing; the rest say once, few, many or name a class of expanded clone.

>TRBD2|.|TRBV6-6|TRBJ2-7
TGTGCCAGCAGTCCAACCGGGACTAGCGGGAGTTACCACGAGCAGTACTTC
CASSPTGTSGSYHEQYF
>TRBD1|.|TRBV27|TRBJ2-1
TGTGCCAGCAGTACAAGGACAGGGGCCTACAATGAGCAGTTCTTC
CASSTRTGAYNEQFF
>.|.|TRBV7-9|TRBJ1-6
TGTGCCAGCAGCTTAGCCGGGGACACAATTATGGGTTCACCCCTCCACTTT
CASSLAGDTIMGSPLHF
>TRBD2|.|TRBV7-9|TRBJ2-5
TGTGCCAGCAGCTTGGGACTAGCGGTACAAGAGACCCAGTACTTC
CASSLGLAVQETQYF
>TRBD2|once|TRBV3-1/TRBV3-2|TRBJ2-7
TGTGCCAGCAGCCCCGACATATCTAGCGGGACATCCTACGAGCAGTACTTC
CASSPDISSGTSYEQYF
>TRBD2|.|TRBV7-3|TRBJ2-5
TGTGCCAGCAGCCGTCCGGGGGGGACCCAGTACTTC
CASSRPGGTQYF
>.|.|TRBV25-1|TRBJ1-1
TGTGCCAGCAGTGAATTTTTCCCGGCGGGTGGGACTGAAGCTTTCTTT
CASSEFFPAGGTEAFF
>.|many|TRBV19|TRBJ1-5
TGTGCCAGTAGTCCGCTATCTAGCAATCAGCCCCAGCATTTT
CASSPLSSNQPQHF
>.|.|TRBV9|TRBJ2-2
TGTGCCAGCAGCGTAGACCTAGACAGTCCCGCGAACACCGGGGAGCTGTTTTTT
CASSVDLDSPANTGELFF
>TRBD1|few|TRBV6-5|TRBJ1-2
TGTGCCAGCAGTTACACCTCGGGACAGAAGCATGGCTACACCTTC
CASSYTSGQKHGYTF
>TRBD2|.|TRBV3-1/TRBV3-2|TRBJ2-3
TGTGCCAGCAGCCAAGGTATAGACGGACTAGCGGGTAACACAGATACGCAGTATTTT
CASSQGIDGLAGNTDTQYF
>TRBD2|.|TRBV3-1/TRBV3-2|TRBJ2-7
TGTGCCAGCAGCCAAGAAGCGGGATTTAACCCCCCGTACTTC
CASSQEAGFNPPYF
>.|.|TRBV27|TRBJ1-1
TGTGCCTCAGGGGAGATTTTTAACACTGAAGCTTTCTTT
CASGEIFNTEAFF
>TRBD2|many|TRBV5-1|TRBJ2-2
TGCGCCAGCAGCTTGGTATCTAGCGGGAGTGAAGGCACCGGGGAGCTGTTTTTT
CASSLVSSGSEGTGELFF
>.|.|TRBV19|TRBJ2-7
TGTGCCAGTAGTATTCTGGGGGGTGACACCTACGAGCAGTACTTC
CASSILGGDTYEQYF
>.|once|TRBV28|TRBJ1-1
TGTGCCAGCACCTTAGTCGGAGTCACTGAAGCTTTCTTT
CASTLVGVTEAFF
>.|.|TRBV18|TRBJ2-7
TGTGCCAGCTCACGGACAGACTACGAGCAGTACTTC
CASSRTDYEQYF
>.|.|TRBV5-1|TRBJ2-7
TGCGCCAGCAGCTTCCTGACAGGAGGCTACGAGCAGTACTTC
CASSFLTGGYEQYF
>.|.|TRBV12-3/TRBV12-4|TRBJ1-1
TGTGCCAGCATTCCAGACACCAACACTGAAGCTTTCTTT
CASIPDTNTEAFF
>.|.|TRBV21-1|TRBJ1-2
TGTGCCAGCAGCAAAGCGCAACAGGGGGCGCTGATAGGCTATGGCTACACCTTC
CASSKAQQGALIGYGYTF
>.|.|TRBV18|TRBJ2-3
TGTGCCAGCTCACCGAGACTCCCGGATGGCACAGATACGCAGTATTTT
CASSPRLPDGTDTQYF
>TRBD2|.|TRBV6-2/TRBV6-3|TRBJ2-3
TGTGCCAGCAGTTACCCACCTAGCGGGAGACCAGATACGCAGTATTTT
CASSYPPSGRPDTQYF
>TRBD2|.|TRBV27|TRBJ2-7
TGTGCCAGCAGTTTATCTGCAGCGGGGGTTTACGAGCAGTACTTC
CASSLSAAGVYEQYF
>.|once|TRBV3-1/TRBV3-2|TRBJ2-6
TGTGCCAGCAGCCAGGGATTAGGGGTATCGCCCTCTGGGGCCAACGTCCTGACTTTC
CASSQGLGVSPSGANVLTF
>TRBD2|.|TRBV11-2|TRBJ2-5
TGTGCCAGCAGCCCCCACCGACTAGCGGGAGACGAGACCCAGTACTTC
CASSPHRLAGDETQYF
>.|.|TRBV27|TRBJ1-1
TGTGCCAGCAGACCGGGGGGTTCGAACCCTGAAGCTTTCTTT
CASRPGGSNPEAFF
>TRBD2|.|TRBV6-2/TRBV6-3|TRBJ2-3
TGTGCCAGCAGTCCAATACCGGGACTAGGAACAGATACGCAGTATTTT
CASSPIPGLGTDTQYF
>.|once|TRBV6-5|TRBJ2-7
TGTGCCAGCAGTTACCCGGCAGGCGAGCAGTACTTC
CASSYPAGEQYF
>TRBD1|.|TRBV28|TRBJ1-6
TGTGCCAGCAGTTTATATCAGGGGGCTGGGTCACCCCTCCACTTT
CASSLYQGAGSPLHF
>.|.|TRBV7-2|TRBJ1-1
TGTGCCAGCAGCCCAGGGGATGTGAACACTGAAGCTTTCTTT
CASSPGDVNTEAFF
>.|.|TRBV7-2|TRBJ1-6
TGTGCCAGCAGCGCCAGTAATTCACCCCTCCACTTT
CASSASNSPLHF
>TRBD1|.|TRBV27|TRBJ2-7
TGTGCCAGCAGCCCGACAGGGAACTACGAGCAGTACTTC
CASSPTGNYEQYF
>TRBD1|.|TRBV6-6|TRBJ1-5
TGTGCCAGCATGCAGGGGGCATTCACTAGCAATCAGCCCCAGCATTTT
CASMQGAFTSNQPQHF
>.|.|TRBV19|TRBJ1-6
TGTGCCAGTAGTATTCGCTCAGGGGAATTGCAAGGTTCACCCCTCCACTTT
CASSIRSGELQGSPLHF
>.|few|TRBV6-5|TRBJ1-3
TGTGCCAGCAGTTACTCCCGAAAACAGGACACCATATATTTT
CASSYSRKQDTIYF
>.|.|TRBV20-1|TRBJ1-1
TGCAGTGCTAGTCGGGAATTTGGAACTGAAGCTTTCTTT
CSASREFGTEAFF
>TRBD2|few|TRBV10-3|TRBJ2-1
TGTGCCATCAGTGAGTCCAGCGGGAGTGGCTATGAGCAGTTCTTC
CAISESSGSGYEQFF
>TRBD1|.|TRBV9|TRBJ2-3
TGTGCCACAGCAGGGGGACCGCGCCGTACAGATACGCAGTATTTT
CATAGGPRRTDTQYF
>.|.|TRBV3-1/TRBV3-2|TRBJ2-1
TGTGCCAGCAGCCAATGGGAGCGGGCCTACAATGAGCAGTTCTTC
CASSQWERAYNEQFF
>TRBD1|.|TRBV4-2|TRBJ1-4
TGTGCCAGCAGCCAAGTATTCGTTCTGGGGGAACAGGGGGAAGCAACTAATGAAAAACTGTTTTTT
CASSQVFVLGEQGEATNEKLFF
>TRBD1|.|TRBV28|TRBJ1-2
TGTGCCAGCAGCAACGGACAGGCCCCATATGGCTACACCTTC
CASSNGQAPYGYTF
>TRBD2|.|TRBV11-3|TRBJ2-1
TGTGCCAGCAGCCCCCGGAGACTAGCGCCCAAGCAGTTCTTC
CASSPRRLAPKQFF
>.|.|TRBV12-3/TRBV12-4|TRBJ2-1
TGTGCCAGCAGTTTGAGAGGATATGAGCAGTTCTTC
CASSLRGYEQFF
>TRBD2|.|TRBV4-3|TRBJ2-7
TGCGCCAGCAGCCAAGGTCAAACTAGCGGGAGTGCCGAGCAGTACTTC
CASSQGQTSGSAEQYF
>.|few|TRBV6-5|TRBJ1-1
TGTGCCAGCAGTTACGGCCAGGGGAATACTGAAGCTTTCTTT
CASSYGQGNTEAFF
>.|.|TRBV12-5|TRBJ1-1
TGTGCTAGTGGTTTGGGTCCTAACGTGGCTGAAGCTTTCTTT
CASGLGPNVAEAFF
>TRBD1|.|TRBV7-9|TRBJ1-1
TGTGCCAGCAGCTTAGGGGACAGCCTGAACACTGAAGCTTTCTTT
CASSLGDSLNTEAFF
>TRBD2|few|TRBV6-4|TRBJ2-1
TGTGCCAGCAGCCGCGATCTAGCGGGAGGGCCAGGTGAGCAGTTCTTC
CASSRDLAGGPGEQFF
>.|few|TRBV6-5|TRBJ1-6
TGTGCCAGCAGTTACTCCAGCGCCCGAAATTCACCCCTCCACTTT
CASSYSSARNSPLHF
>TRBD2|once|TRBV5-1|TRBJ2-1
TGCGCCAGCAGCTACACGGGACTAGCGGGGTACAATGAGCAGTTCTTC
CASSYTGLAGYNEQFF
>TRBD1|.|TRBV27|TRBJ2-7
TGTGCCAGCAGTTTAGTGTGGACAGGGTTCTACGAGCAGTACTTC
CASSLVWTGFYEQYF
>.|.|TRBV5-5|TRBJ1-1
TGTGCCAGTACAGTTTCGGGGTTGGAAGCTTTCTTT
CASTVSGLEAFF
>.|.|TRBV28|TRBJ1-5
TGTGCCAGCAATCCCCTCGAGGGTTCAGCCCAGCCCCAGCATTTT
CASNPLEGSAQPQHF
>TRBD1|once|TRBV5-6|TRBJ1-2
TGTGCCAGCAGCCCGGGGACAGCCGAGAGATTTTATGGCTACACCTTC
CASSPGTAERFYGYTF